The clone carrying this TCR beta chain was recorded at least ten times. What it recognizes is unknown. These data come from a study of response to subunit inactivated influenza vaccine. Study findings and constraints: The study's authors posited that every seasonal influenza vaccination enlists few new T cells.

TCRdb independently ran MiXCR on the RT-PCR reads; one entry per CDR3 protein. The sample consists of a few hundred thousand distinct CDR3 sequences, 12% of them appearing once. This specimen consisted of non-naive T cells sorted from PBMCs, obtained approximately 15 days before vaccination. The receptor was isolated from a man aged 50 to 59 who received an inactivated influenza vaccine.

CDR3 residues: CASSQGHSNQPQHF. In DNA form, the CDR3 reads TGCGCCAGCAGCCAAGGACACAGCAATCAGCCCCAGCATTTT. The chain is built from TRBV4-1 and TRBJ1-5; D gene unclear. V was clipped by 1 base and J by 1 base, with 5 bases between them. Germline loops: CDR1 MGHRA, CDR2 YSYEKL. CDR3 length: 14 amino acids.